The clone carrying this T cell receptor (beta chain) was seen many times. This entry comes from a study of neurological immune-mediated disorders. The CDR3 has 15 amino acids. CDR1 and CDR2 (germline): LGHNA, YNFKEQ. V was trimmed by 1 base and J by 5 bases, leaving 14 bases between them. TCRdb called the 5' RACE reads again in MiXCR, with one record for every CDR3 protein. This table holds some 86,000 distinct CDR3 sequences, around 2.6% found once. The sample consisted of PBMCs. The source of this sequence is a woman in her 30s with multiple sclerosis. This chain uses TRBV4-2 with TRBJ2-5, with no clear D. CDR3 DNA: TGTGCCAGCAGCCAAGTCTATTCTAGGGCTGAGACCCAGTACTTC. Its translation is CASSQVYSRAETQYF.